These 15 T cell receptor beta chains were all obtained from the same sample, sequenced in a study of Ad26.COV2.S vaccination and SARS-CoV-2 variants. Assay used: immunoSEQ multiplex PCR; TCRdb lists only in-frame clones, some missing. Of about 400,000 clones in the sample, roughly 90% were seen once. Noted treatment: around 19 received Ad26.COV2.S at low or high dose, single or two shots; 5 received placebo; per-sample allocation not given. Specimens were obtained on day 63 following the first vaccine or placebo injection. This material consisted of peripheral blood, taken in a trial of Ad26.COV2.S vaccine versus placebo. The receptor source for this set is a person aged 18-65 years who received the Ad26.COV2.S COVID-19 vaccine or a placebo.

The chain has TRBV10-2 and TRBJ1-3, with D perhaps TRBD1 (5 bases). Deletions cut 1 base from V and 1 base from J, with 17 bases between. Germline V gene sequence: CDR1 WSHSY, CDR2 SAAADI. This CDR3 comprises 18 residues. The DNA of the CDR3 is TGCGCCAGCAGTGAGTTGTGGTCAGGGATCAGGTCTGGAAACACCATATATTTT. Translating gives CASSELWSGIRSGNTIYF.

This clone showed up just once. V usage is TRBV9 and J usage is TRBJ2-3, with D possibly TRBD1 on 6 matching bases. CDR3 length equals 14 residues. Per the germline V gene, CDR1 is SGDLS and CDR2 is YYNGEE. Trimming shortened V by 0 bases and J by 2 bases, and 7 bases separated the two germline ends. The CDR3 protein is CASSVVGATDTQYF. DNA for the CDR3: TGTGCCAGCAGCGTAGTGGGGGCCACAGATACGCAGTATTTT.

This clone was observed once. The chain has TRBV6-5 and TRBJ2-1; D ambiguous. This CDR3 has 14 residues. The germline V gene has CDR1 MNHEY and CDR2 SVGAGI. V was shortened by 6 bases and J by 4 bases, with 13 bases between the two germline ends. As DNA, the CDR3 is TGTGCCAGCAGACCGGCCTCTGAGTACAATGAGCAGTTCTTC. Residues: CASRPASEYNEQFF.

V gene TRBV5-1 combines with J gene TRBJ2-2; TRBD1 agrees at 7 bases. There are 15 residues in the CDR3. Per the germline V gene, CDR1 is SGHRS and CDR2 is YFSETQ. J gave up 6 bases and V 0 bases, and 5 bases lay outside the gene matches. In nucleotides, the CDR3 is TGCGCCAGCAGCTTGGCCGACAGGGATTCCGGGGAGCTGTTTTTT. This encodes CASSLADRDSGELFF.

This chain connects TRBV5-5 to TRBJ1-5; D gene ambiguous. The CDR3 extends over 12 amino acids. Between the trimmed V and J ends, which lost 0 bases and 5 bases, there was a span of 3 bases. Germline V lookup: CDR1 SGHKS, CDR2 YYEKEE (reference sequence). CDR3 nucleotide sequence: TGTGCCAGCAGCTTGGCCGATCAGCCCCAGCATTTT. This codes for CASSLADQPQHF.

The chain carries TRBV11-2 and TRBJ2-1; 8 bases fit TRBD2. The junction had 4 bases not matched to a gene; V was cut back by 8 bases and J by 7 bases. The CDR3 is 12 residues long. The germline V gene has CDR1 SGHAT and CDR2 FQNNGV. The CDR3 region has the DNA TGTGCCAGCCGGGGGGGCATAAATGAGCAGTTCTTC. Amino acids: CASRGGINEQFF.

This clone was counted a single time. The genes are TRBV6-5 and TRBJ2-6; maybe TRBD2 (5 bases). Germline V gives CDR1 MNHEY, CDR2 SVGAGI. V was shortened by 5 bases and J by 2 bases, with 10 bases between the two germline ends. The CDR3 is made up of 15 amino acids. CDR3 amino acids: CASSPSGTGANVLTF. As DNA, the CDR3 is TGTGCCAGCAGTCCCTCGGGGACTGGGGCCAACGTCCTGACTTTC.

This clone was found once. The chain carries TRBV4-3 and TRBJ2-1; maybe TRBD2 (6 bases). Germline V gene data show CDR1 as LGHNA and CDR2 as YSLEER. V gave up 8 bases and J gave up 10 bases, with 21 bases separating them. The CDR3 is 14 residues long. The CDR3 region is CASGVRGGLGEQFF. CDR3 bases: TGCGCCAGCGGCGTGCGGGGCGGCCTCGGAGAGCAGTTCTTC.

This chain links TRBV3-1 (or the pseudogene TRBV3-2) with TRBJ2-7, with a possible D match to TRBD2 (7 bases). V was clipped by 1 base and J by 3 bases, with 16 bases between them. The CDR3 has 16 amino acids. The germline CDR1 and CDR2 sequences are LGHDT and YNNKEL (reference sequence). CDR3 bases: TGTGCCAGCAGCCAAGCCGCGGGGGCTTCCCACTACGAGCAGTACTTC. This codes for CASSQAAGASHYEQYF.

The V call is TRBV5-1, the J call TRBJ2-7; possibly TRBD1 or TRBD2 for D (5 bases each). The CDR3 runs 15 residues. V lost 1 base, J lost 5 bases, and 16 bases lay in between. The germline gives CDR1 SGHRS, CDR2 YFSETQ. CDR3 loop: CASSLMQGVMNEQYF. DNA for the CDR3: TGCGCCAGCAGCTTGATGCAGGGAGTAATGAACGAGCAGTACTTC. The variable domain in full, completed from reference TRBV5-1 and TRBJ2-7, reads KAGVTQTPRYLIKTRGQQVTLSCSPISGHRSVSWYQQTPGQGLQFLFEYFSETQRNKGNFPGRFSGRQFSNSRSEMNVSTLELGDSALYLCASSLMQGVMNEQYFGPGTRLTVT.

The rearrangement joins TRBV14 to TRBJ2-3; a weak D match, TRBD2 (6 bases). V was trimmed by 4 bases and J by 1 base, leaving 15 bases between them. This CDR3 is built from 16 residues. Germline loops: CDR1 SGHDN, CDR2 FVKESK. This chain's CDR3 is CASSPAGTARTDTQYF. In nucleotides, the CDR3 is TGTGCCAGCAGCCCTGCCGGGACTGCACGCACAGATACGCAGTATTTT.

In regard to this clone: Other DNA sequences in the sample encode the same CDR3. J is TRBJ2-7 and V is TRBV19; no firm D call. This CDR3 is built from 13 residues. V dropped 3 bases and J dropped 1 base, with 7 bases sitting between them. The V gene's germline CDR1 is LNHDA and CDR2 SQIVND (reference sequence). The DNA of the CDR3 is TGTGCCAGTAGTATGCTCCTGTCCTACGAGCAGTACTTC. It encodes CASSMLLSYEQYF.

This clone was seen a single time. The chain carries TRBV6-2 or TRBV6-3 and TRBJ2-3; D uncertain. The CDR3 extends over 13 amino acids. Trimming removed 5 bases at V and 5 bases at J, with 11 bases between. Germline V gene data show CDR1 as MNHEY and CDR2 as SVGEGT. CDR3 DNA: TGTGCCAGCAGTGCGGACGGAGAAGATACGCAGTATTTT. Its protein is CASSADGEDTQYF.

The rearrangement joins TRBV11-2 to TRBJ1-2, with D maybe TRBD1 (5 bases). The V and J ends lost 6 bases and 5 bases respectively, with 16 bases between them. Germline V lookup: CDR1 SGHAT, CDR2 FQNNGV. The CDR3 is 14 amino acids. CDR3: CASRHLREGYGYTF. The CDR3 DNA sequence: TGTGCCAGCAGGCACCTCAGGGAAGGGTATGGCTACACCTTC. Filled out from reference TRBV11-2 and TRBJ1-2, the complete variable domain reads EAGVAQSPRYKIIEKRQSVAFWCNPISGHATLYWYQQILGQGPKLLIQFQNNGVVDDSQLPKDRFSAERLKGVDSTLKIQPAKLEDSAVYLCASRHLREGYGYTFGSGTRLTVV.

V gene TRBV7-2 combines with J gene TRBJ2-1; the D gene is possibly TRBD2 (5 bases). Germline V gives CDR1 SGHTA, CDR2 FQGNSA. The length of the CDR3 is 13 residues. Deletions cut 0 bases from V and 7 bases from J, with 7 bases between. The CDR3 bases are TGTGCCAGCAGCTTAGCTAGAGGGAATGAGCAGTTCTTC. Amino acid sequence: CASSLARGNEQFF.